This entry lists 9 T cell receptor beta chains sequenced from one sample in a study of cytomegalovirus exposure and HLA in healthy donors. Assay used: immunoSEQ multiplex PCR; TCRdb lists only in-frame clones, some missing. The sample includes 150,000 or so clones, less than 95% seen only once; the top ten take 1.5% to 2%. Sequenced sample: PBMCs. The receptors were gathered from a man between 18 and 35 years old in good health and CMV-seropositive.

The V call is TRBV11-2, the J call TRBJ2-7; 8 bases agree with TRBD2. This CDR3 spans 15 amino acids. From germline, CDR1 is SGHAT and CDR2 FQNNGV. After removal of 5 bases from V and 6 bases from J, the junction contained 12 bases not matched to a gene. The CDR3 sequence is CASSPHYAGGGEQYF. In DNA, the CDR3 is TGTGCCAGCAGCCCCCACTACGCGGGAGGCGGCGAGCAGTACTTC.

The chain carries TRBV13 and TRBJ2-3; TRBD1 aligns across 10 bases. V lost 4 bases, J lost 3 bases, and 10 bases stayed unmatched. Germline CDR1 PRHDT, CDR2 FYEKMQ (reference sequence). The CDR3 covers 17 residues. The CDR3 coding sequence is TGTGCCAGCAGCTCCCGATCGGACAGGGGGGTAACAGATACGCAGTATTTT. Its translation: CASSSRSDRGVTDTQYF.

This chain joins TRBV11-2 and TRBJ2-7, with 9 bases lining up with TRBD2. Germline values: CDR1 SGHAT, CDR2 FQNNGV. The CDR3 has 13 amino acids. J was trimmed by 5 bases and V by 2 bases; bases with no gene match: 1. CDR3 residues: CASSLLAGHEQYF. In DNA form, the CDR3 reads TGTGCCAGCAGCTTACTAGCGGGGCACGAGCAGTACTTC.

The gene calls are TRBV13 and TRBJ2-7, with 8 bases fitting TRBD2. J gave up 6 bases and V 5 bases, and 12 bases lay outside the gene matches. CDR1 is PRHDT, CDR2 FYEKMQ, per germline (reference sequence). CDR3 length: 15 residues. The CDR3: CASSLRGAGVGEQYF. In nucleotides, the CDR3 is TGTGCCAGCAGCCTACGTGGAGCGGGAGTGGGCGAGCAGTACTTC.

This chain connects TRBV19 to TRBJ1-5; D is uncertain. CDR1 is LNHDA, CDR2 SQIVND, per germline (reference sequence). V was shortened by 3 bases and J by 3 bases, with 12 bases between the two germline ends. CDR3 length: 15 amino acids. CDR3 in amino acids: CASSISPQANQPQHF. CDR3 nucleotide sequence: TGTGCCAGTAGTATCTCCCCCCAGGCCAATCAGCCCCAGCATTTT.

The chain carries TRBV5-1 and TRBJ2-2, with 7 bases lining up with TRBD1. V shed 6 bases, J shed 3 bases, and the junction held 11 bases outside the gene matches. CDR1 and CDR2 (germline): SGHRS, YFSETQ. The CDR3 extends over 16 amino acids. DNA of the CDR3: TGCGCCAGCACCCCCACAAGGGGGCAGGACACCGGGGAGCTGTTTTTT. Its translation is CASTPTRGQDTGELFF.

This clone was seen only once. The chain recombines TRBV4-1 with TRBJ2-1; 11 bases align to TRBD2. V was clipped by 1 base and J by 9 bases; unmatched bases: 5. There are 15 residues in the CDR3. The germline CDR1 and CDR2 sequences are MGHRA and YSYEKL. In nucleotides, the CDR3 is TGCGCCAGCAGCCAAGGCCTACTAGCGGGAGTTGAGCAGTTCTTC. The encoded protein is CASSQGLLAGVEQFF.

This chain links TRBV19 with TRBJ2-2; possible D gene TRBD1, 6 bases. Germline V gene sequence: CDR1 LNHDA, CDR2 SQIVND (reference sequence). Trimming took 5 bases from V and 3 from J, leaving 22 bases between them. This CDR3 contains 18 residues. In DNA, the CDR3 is TGTGCCAGTAGTCCTCCCCCCAACGTCAGGGGTTACACCGGGGAGCTGTTTTTT. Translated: CASSPPPNVRGYTGELFF.

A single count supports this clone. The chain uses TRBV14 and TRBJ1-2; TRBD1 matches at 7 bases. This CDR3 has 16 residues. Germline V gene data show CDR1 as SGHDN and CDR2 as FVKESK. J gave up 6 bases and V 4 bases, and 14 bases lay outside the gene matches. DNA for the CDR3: TGTGCCAGCAGCCCAAGACAGGGAACAAGGGTGGATGGCTACACCTTC. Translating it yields CASSPRQGTRVDGYTF.